These 4 T cell receptor beta chains originate from one sample sequenced in a study of blood T cells in healthy people across ages. The use of a sample-barcoded 5' primer and a J-beta primer mix characterized a second PCR of about 7 to 12 cycles. A single record per CDR3 protein comes from TCRdb applying MiXCR to the 5' RACE reads. The repertoire consists of hundreds of thousands of distinct CDR3 sequences, with 22% occurring once and the leading ten covering roughly 22%. The sample consisted of blood. The receptors come from a man in his 70s in good health.

This clonotype was seen a few times. The CDR3: CASSYFGDSGPYNEQFF. The CDR3 DNA follows: TGTGCCAGCAGTTACTTCGGAGATAGCGGACCCTACAATGAGCAGTTCTTC. This chain joins TRBV6-5 and TRBJ2-1, with TRBD2 as a possible D gene (6 bases). The CDR3 length is 17 residues. V was shortened by 1 base and J by 2 bases, with 15 bases between the two germline ends. Germline V gives CDR1 MNHEY, CDR2 SVGAGI.

Comment on this clonotype: One end of the junction does not line up with germline, which may come from a read error. V is TRBV12-3 or TRBV12-4 and J is TRBJ1-2; no definite D call. CDR3 length: 13 amino acids. CDR3 protein: CAGSFEANYGYTF. CDR3 nucleotide sequence: TGTGCCGGCAGTTTCGAGGCTAACTATGGCTACACCTTC.

This chain links TRBV6-6 with TRBJ1-4; D remains unclear. CDR3 size: 16 residues. Germline CDR1 reads MNHNY; CDR2 reads SVGAGI (reference sequence). V gave up 6 bases and J gave up 8 bases, with 22 bases separating them. CDR3 loop: CASRETGNNREEKLFF. DNA of the CDR3: TGTGCCAGCAGGGAAACCGGGAACAACCGGGAAGAAAAACTGTTTTTT.

The chain combines TRBV10-3 with TRBJ2-2; TRBD1 is a possible D gene (6 bases). Trimming took off 11 bases at V and 1 base at J, with 11 bases between the two ends. The CDR3 extends over 13 amino acids. Germline V gene sequence: CDR1 ENHRY, CDR2 SYGVKD. For the CDR3, the DNA is TGTGCCGTGACGACAGGGAACACCGGGGAGCTGTTTTTT. This encodes CAVTTGNTGELFF.